This T cell receptor (beta chain) was retrieved from a study of cytomegalovirus exposure and HLA in healthy donors. Across the study: In an early release, HLA-typed donors contributed 90 million or so unique TCR sequences.

On this clone itself: Antigen specificity is unknown.

Donors had nominal health at sampling but likely had unrecorded immune exposures. Overall study results and limits: A later analysis showed HLA-associated TCR beta chains outstripping equally common others in clonal expansion.

A multiplex PCR was run with 60 Vbeta primers and 13 Jbeta primers. In the authors' methods: Approximately 79 million unique TCR beta chains, about 11 million of them shared, were counted by a later analysis. The method was immunoSEQ multiplex PCR; TCRdb's version includes in-frame clones alone and lacks a portion of them. From that table come the V and J calls and clone size; the DNA was used to work out D and trimming. Here the sample spans about 100,000 clones, 65% being singletons. This clonotype was obtained from a man aged 25-45 years in good health and CMV-seropositive. Material for sequencing was PBMCs.

The CDR3 DNA reads as TGTGCCAGCAACAGGGAGCGGGGGGAGACCCAGTACTTC. Translated: CASNRERGETQYF. V is TRBV9 and J is TRBJ2-5; 8 bases align to TRBD2. CDR3 size: 13 residues. In germline, CDR1 is SGDLS, CDR2 YYNGEE. The junction had 6 bases not matched to a gene; V was cut back by 6 bases and J by 5 bases.